The 11 T cell receptor beta chains listed next were all sequenced from one sample in a study of T-cell reconstitution after alpha-beta-depleted transplantation in children (dated by TCRdb to about 2016). Preparation of the library involved PCR. The listed sequencing device is Illumina HiSeq 2500. To normalize quantification of the TCRbeta repertoire, the TCR libraries were built with molecular barcoding that relied on unique molecular identifiers. Through fastp at Q25 and MiXCR, TCRdb rebuilt clones from the public reads, retaining in-frame beta chains. CDR3 protein duplicates are merged, each entry listing the most common genes and DNA. Counted in this sample were some 200,000 distinct CDR3 sequences; 5% to 7.5% of them appeared once. About 4.4% of the sample is in the top ten clones. The intended sense of this specimen's treatment or condition label: allogeneic hematopoietic cell transplantation with graft depleted of TCRalphabeta T cells and CD19 B cells.

Source: PBMCs, taken before TCRalphabeta/CD19-depleted stem cell transplant. The source of these receptors is a girl under three years old with combined immunodeficiency, due to receive a stem cell transplant.

The rearrangement uses TRBV28 and TRBJ2-7; D not resolved. Between the trimmed V and J ends, which lost 2 bases and 3 bases, there was a span of 14 bases. Germline CDR1 MDHEN, CDR2 SYDVKM. This CDR3 spans 15 amino acids. The CDR3 bases are TGTGCCAGCAGTTTAAAGACATTCCCTATCTACGAGCAGTACTTC. It is translated as CASSLKTFPIYEQYF. The variable domain in full, with the rest retrieved from reference TRBV28 and TRBJ2-7, is DVKVTQSSRYLVKRTGEKVFLECVQDMDHENMFWYRQDPGLGLRLIYFSYDVKMKEKGDIPEGYSVSREKKERFSLILESASTNQTSMYLCASSLKTFPIYEQYFGPGTRLTVT.

This clonotype was seen ten or more times. The chain recombines TRBV7-2 with TRBJ2-1; 8 nucleotides align to TRBD2. In germline, CDR1 is SGHTA, CDR2 FQGNSA. This CDR3 has 17 residues. The V segment lost 0 bases and the J segment 4 bases; nucleotides outside the gene matches: 8. The chain's CDR3 is CASSLAPTLAVYNEQFF. Here the CDR3 DNA reads TGTGCCAGCAGCTTAGCCCCAACACTAGCGGTGTACAATGAGCAGTTCTTC.

This clonotype occurred many times. The chain recombines TRBV12-3 or TRBV12-4 with TRBJ1-3; D unclear. Between the trimmed V and J ends, which lost 7 bases and 0 bases, there was a span of 19 bases. The CDR3 has 17 residues. The CDR3 DNA is TGTGCCAGCATGTTGCTCCGGGAACCTAACTCTGGAAACACCATATATTTT. This translates into CASMLLREPNSGNTIYF.

This clonotype was counted between two and nine times. The V and J genes are TRBV7-8 and TRBJ1-2; 7 bases match TRBD1. In germline, CDR1 is SGHVS, CDR2 FQNEAQ. Trimming took 3 bases from V and 8 from J; bases not matched to a gene: 3. The CDR3 is 12 amino acids. The DNA of the CDR3 is TGTGCCAGCAGCTTGGACAGGAACGGCTACACCTTC. This codes for CASSLDRNGYTF.

This clonotype has at least ten counts. As DNA, the CDR3 is TGCAGCGTTGAATTGGCAGGGCTCGGAAACACCATATATTTT. It codes for CSVELAGLGNTIYF. This chain joins TRBV29-1 and TRBJ1-3; tentatively, D is TRBD1 (5 bases). In germline, CDR1 is SQVTM, CDR2 ANQGSEA. V gave up 2 bases and J gave up 4 bases, with 12 bases separating them. The CDR3 has 14 residues.

This clonotype was observed at least ten times. This rearrangement joins TRBV29-1 to TRBJ2-2; the D gene is possibly TRBD2 (6 bases). This CDR3 spans 13 amino acids. Germline V gene sequence: CDR1 SQVTM, CDR2 ANQGSEA. V was shortened by 4 bases and J by 4 bases, with 10 bases between the two germline ends. The CDR3 reads CSVAGVATGELFF. CDR3 nucleotides: TGCAGCGTTGCGGGGGTGGCCACCGGGGAGCTGTTTTTT.

This clonotype came up many times. This chain links TRBV20-1 with TRBJ2-4; TRBD2 agrees at 9 bases. The CDR3 has 15 residues. J gave up 6 bases and V 5 bases, and 11 bases lay outside the gene matches. Germline V gene data show CDR1 as DFQATT and CDR2 as SNEGSKA (reference sequence). In DNA, the CDR3 is TGCAGTGCTCCCGCGGGAGGGATCGGGGCAAACATTCAGTACTTC. It translates to CSAPAGGIGANIQYF.

This clonotype was counted between two and nine times. CDR3: CASSQQGAYNSPLHF. CDR3 DNA sequence: TGTGCCAGTAGCCAGCAGGGAGCCTATAATTCACCCCTCCACTTT. The V and J genes are TRBV19 and TRBJ1-6; possible D gene TRBD1, 5 bases. V lost 6 bases to trimming and J lost 2 bases, with 11 bases between them. Germline V lookup: CDR1 LNHDA, CDR2 SQIVND (reference sequence). The CDR3 consists of 15 residues.

There are many counts of this clonotype. The genes are TRBV10-3 and TRBJ2-1; D is undetermined. The CDR3 totals 12 residues. Germline CDR1 is ENHRY and CDR2 is SYGVKD. Trimming shortened V by 0 bases and J by 9 bases, and 6 bases separated the two germline ends. The CDR3 DNA reads as TGTGCCATCAGTGAGTCGAGGCTTGAGCAGTTCTTC. Residues: CAISESRLEQFF.

In this sample, this clonotype turned up many times. The chain has TRBV5-1 and TRBJ2-7, with D perhaps given as TRBD1 or TRBD2 (6 bases each). The ends were cut back, 0 bases at V and 6 bases at J, with 10 bases in the middle. CDR3 size: 13 residues. Germline assignment: CDR1 SGHRS and CDR2 YFSETQ. CDR3 protein: CASSLGGGSEQYF. Written as DNA, the CDR3 is TGCGCCAGCAGCTTGGGAGGGGGGAGCGAGCAGTACTTC.

The table lists this clonotype with many counts. The rearrangement uses TRBV20-1 and TRBJ2-1; 10 bases map to TRBD2. Germline assignment: CDR1 DFQATT and CDR2 SNEGSKA (reference sequence). J lost 4 bases, V lost 6 bases, and 9 bases had no gene match. The CDR3 is 15 residues long. This CDR3 is CSANSGRPPYNEQFF. CDR3 sequence (DNA): TGCAGTGCAAATAGCGGGAGGCCTCCTTACAATGAGCAGTTCTTC.